The 9 T cell receptor beta chains presented below share a single source sample, sequenced in a study of post-analysis software for immune sequencing data. General study findings and limits: Four to six TRBV segments appeared more often in patients than in controls, and TRBV5-6, TRBV5-1 and TRBV20-1 were among these.

Incorporated into the TCR beta cDNA libraries were unique molecular identifiers, which served to reduce PCR and sequencing biases. TCRdb re-called the PCR reads with MiXCR, one entry per CDR3 protein. Of about 820,000 distinct CDR3 sequences detected, roughly 50% appear once; the ten largest clones hold 4.6%. Their antigen targets remain unknown. The sequencing sample was made of blood. The receptors come from a girl aged 10-17 years with multiple sclerosis.

This clonotype was found a few times. The gene calls are TRBV2 and TRBJ2-5; D might be TRBD2 (5 bases). With 7 bases removed from V and 1 base from J, the gap between germline ends came to 13 bases. This CDR3 is 14 amino acids long. CDR1 and CDR2 from the germline V gene are SNHLY and FYNNEI. The CDR3 nucleotides read TGTGCCAGCAATGGTTTAGCGCCCCAAGAGACCCAGTACTTC. It is translated as CASNGLAPQETQYF.

The gene calls are TRBV12-3 or TRBV12-4 and TRBJ2-1; 10 bases are shared with TRBD2. This CDR3 has 16 residues. The trim removed 8 bases at V and 2 bases at J, leaving 9 bases unmatched. In DNA form, the CDR3 reads TGTGCCAGCTTCTCGAGCGGGGGGGTCACCTACAATGAGCAGTTCTTC. Its protein is CASFSSGGVTYNEQFF.

This rearrangement joins TRBV5-1 to TRBJ2-5; D is uncertain. The CDR3 is made up of 15 amino acids. Trimming shortened V by 4 bases and J by 5 bases, and 18 bases separated the two germline ends. CDR1 and CDR2 (germline): SGHRS, YFSETQ. The CDR3 DNA reads as TGCGCCAGCAGCCCCTCCGGACGGAGCATGGAGACCCAGTACTTC. Its protein product is CASSPSGRSMETQYF.

The chain recombines TRBV5-1 with TRBJ2-1; D is perhaps TRBD2 (6 bases). This CDR3 has 15 amino acids. Germline CDR1 reads SGHRS; CDR2 reads YFSETQ. V lost 1 base, J lost 3 bases, and 11 bases lay in between. The CDR3 DNA reads as TGCGCCAGCAGCTTGACCCTTAGCGGCTACAATGAGCAGTTCTTC. This gives the protein CASSLTLSGYNEQFF.

This chain links TRBV28 with TRBJ2-7; D is perhaps TRBD1 (6 bases). CDR1 is MDHEN and CDR2 is SYDVKM in the germline V gene. CDR3 length: 13 residues. Trimming shortened V by 3 bases and J by 5 bases, and 11 bases separated the two germline ends. The CDR3 here is CASSFLRGHEQYF. CDR3 in DNA: TGTGCCAGCAGTTTCCTCAGGGGCCACGAGCAGTACTTC.

This chain uses TRBV2 with TRBJ2-6, with 11 bases identical to TRBD1. CDR1 SNHLY and CDR2 FYNNEI come from the germline V gene. The CDR3 sequence is 16 residues long. V lost 5 bases and J lost 4; bases outside the gene matches: 4. CDR3 in amino acids: CASSRTGGLGANVLTF. CDR3 nucleotides: TGTGCCAGCAGTCGGACAGGGGGCCTGGGGGCCAACGTCCTGACTTTC.

This clonotype was seen a few times. The chain carries TRBV5-1 and TRBJ2-5, with a weak D call TRBD2 (5 bases). Trimming shortened V by 1 base and J by 0 bases, and 13 bases separated the two germline ends. The germline CDR1 and CDR2 sequences are SGHRS and YFSETQ. The length of the CDR3 is 16 residues. The CDR3 DNA reads as TGCGCCAGCAGCTTGCGGGGAAGCATCAACCAAGAGACCCAGTACTTC. This gives the protein CASSLRGSINQETQYF. The variable domain in full, completed from reference TRBV5-1 and TRBJ2-5, reads KAGVTQTPRYLIKTRGQQVTLSCSPISGHRSVSWYQQTPGQGLQFLFEYFSETQRNKGNFPGRFSGRQFSNSRSEMNVSTLELGDSALYLCASSLRGSINQETQYFGPGTRLLVL.

This rearrangement joins TRBV7-2 to TRBJ2-1, with 13 bases lining up with TRBD2. CDR3 length: 16 amino acids. J lost 12 bases, V lost 1 base, and 9 bases had no gene match. CDR1 is SGHTA and CDR2 is FQGNSA in the germline V gene. CDR3 sequence (DNA): TGTGCCAGCAGCTTAGGGGGGACTAGCGGGGATTTAAGGCAGTTCTTC. Amino acids: CASSLGGTSGDLRQFF.

This clonotype was seen a handful of times. The chain uses TRBV5-1 and TRBJ2-3; maybe TRBD1 (6 bases). This CDR3 has 16 residues. CDR1 SGHRS and CDR2 YFSETQ come from the germline V gene. V was clipped by 6 bases and J by 2 bases, with 19 bases between them. The CDR3 sequence is CASNVGALRATDTQYF. The CDR3 DNA sequence: TGCGCCAGCAACGTGGGGGCTCTTCGAGCCACAGATACGCAGTATTTT.